This T cell receptor beta chain came from a study of blood T cell repertoires in COVID-19. Study context: Samples representing acute and convalescent COVID-19 were sourced from the United States, Italy and Spain. PBMCs, B-cell-depleted T cells, or T cells provided the cDNA or gDNA that made up the material.

The CDR3 is 15 amino acids. Germline V gene data show CDR1 as MNHEY and CDR2 as SMNVEV (reference sequence). The ends were cut back, 0 bases at V and 0 bases at J, with 6 bases in the middle. The participants were between about 18 and 95 years old and came from about two dozen US areas. Cohort 3 recovery required two negative PCRs, clearance, or symptom resolution. This clone appeared once. Using immunoSEQ multiplex PCR, the repertoire was profiled, and TCRdb retains in-frame clones only, with some absent. The sample yields fewer than 350,000 clones, about 89% seen once. This TCR was recovered from a woman aged 40-49 years who had recovered from COVID-19. This chain connects TRBV27 to TRBJ1-3; D is ambiguous. Sequencing used PBMCs or T cells enriched from blood (not recorded which). CDR3 residues: CASSLSRSSGNTIYF. The DNA for the CDR3 is TGTGCCAGCAGTTTATCTCGGAGCTCTGGAAACACCATATATTTT.